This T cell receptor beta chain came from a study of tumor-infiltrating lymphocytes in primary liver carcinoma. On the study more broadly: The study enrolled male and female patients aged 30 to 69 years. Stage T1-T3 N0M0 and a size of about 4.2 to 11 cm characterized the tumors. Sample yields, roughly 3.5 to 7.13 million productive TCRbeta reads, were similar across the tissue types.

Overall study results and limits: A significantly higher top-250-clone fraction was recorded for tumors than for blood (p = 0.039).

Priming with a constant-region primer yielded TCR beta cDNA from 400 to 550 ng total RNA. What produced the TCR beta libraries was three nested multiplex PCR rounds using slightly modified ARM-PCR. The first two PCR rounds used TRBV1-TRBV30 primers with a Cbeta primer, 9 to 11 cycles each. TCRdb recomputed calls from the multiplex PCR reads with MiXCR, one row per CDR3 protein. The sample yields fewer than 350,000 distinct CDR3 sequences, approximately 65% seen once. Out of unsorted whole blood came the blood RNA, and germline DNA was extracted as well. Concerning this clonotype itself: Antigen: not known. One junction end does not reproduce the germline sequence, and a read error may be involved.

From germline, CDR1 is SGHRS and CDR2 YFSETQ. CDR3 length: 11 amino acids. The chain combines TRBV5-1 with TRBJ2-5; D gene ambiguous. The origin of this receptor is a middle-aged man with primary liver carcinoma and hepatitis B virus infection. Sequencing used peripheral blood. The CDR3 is CASSVDKTQYF. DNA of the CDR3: TGCGCCAGCAGCGTCGACAAGACCCAGTACTTT.